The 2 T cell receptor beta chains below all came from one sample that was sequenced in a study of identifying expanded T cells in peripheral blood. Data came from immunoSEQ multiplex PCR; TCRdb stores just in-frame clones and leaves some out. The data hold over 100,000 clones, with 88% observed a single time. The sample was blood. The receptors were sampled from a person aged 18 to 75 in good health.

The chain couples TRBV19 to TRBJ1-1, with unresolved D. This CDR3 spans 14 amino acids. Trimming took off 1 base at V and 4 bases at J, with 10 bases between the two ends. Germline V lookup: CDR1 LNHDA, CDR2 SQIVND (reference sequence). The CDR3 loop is CASSIGAEFTEAFF. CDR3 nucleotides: TGTGCCAGTAGTATAGGAGCAGAATTCACTGAAGCTTTCTTT.

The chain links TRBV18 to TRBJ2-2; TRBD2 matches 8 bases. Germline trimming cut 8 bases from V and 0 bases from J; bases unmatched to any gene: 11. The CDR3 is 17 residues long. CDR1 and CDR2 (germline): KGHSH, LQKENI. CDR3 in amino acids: CASAILAGEANTGELFF. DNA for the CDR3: TGTGCCAGCGCAATTCTAGCGGGCGAAGCGAACACCGGGGAGCTGTTTTTT. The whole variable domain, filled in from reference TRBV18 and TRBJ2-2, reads NAGVMQNPRHLVRRRGQEARLRCSPMKGHSHVYWYRQLPEEGLKFMVYLQKENIIDESGMPKERFSAEFPKEGPSILRIQQVVRGDSAAYFCASAILAGEANTGELFFGEGSRLTVL.